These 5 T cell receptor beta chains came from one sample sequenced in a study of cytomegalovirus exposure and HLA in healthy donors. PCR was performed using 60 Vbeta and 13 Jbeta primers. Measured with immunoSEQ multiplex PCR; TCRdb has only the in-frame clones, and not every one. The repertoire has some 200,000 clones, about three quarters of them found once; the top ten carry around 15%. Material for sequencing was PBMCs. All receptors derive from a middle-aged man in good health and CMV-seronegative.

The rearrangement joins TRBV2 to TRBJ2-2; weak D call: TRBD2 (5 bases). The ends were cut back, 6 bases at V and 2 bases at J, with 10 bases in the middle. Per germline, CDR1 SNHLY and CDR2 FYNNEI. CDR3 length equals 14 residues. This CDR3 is CASSVLVNTGELFF. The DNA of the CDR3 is TGTGCCAGCAGCGTACTAGTTAACACCGGGGAGCTGTTTTTT.

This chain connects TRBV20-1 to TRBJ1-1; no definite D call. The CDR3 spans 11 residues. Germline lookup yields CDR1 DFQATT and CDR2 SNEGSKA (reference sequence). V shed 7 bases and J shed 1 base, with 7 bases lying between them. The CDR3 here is CSGGENTEAFF. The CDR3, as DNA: TGCAGTGGCGGAGAGAACACTGAAGCTTTCTTT.

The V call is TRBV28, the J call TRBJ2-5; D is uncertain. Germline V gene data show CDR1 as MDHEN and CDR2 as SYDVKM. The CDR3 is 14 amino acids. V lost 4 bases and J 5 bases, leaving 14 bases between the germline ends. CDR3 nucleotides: TGTGCCAGCAGTTCCTCCCGCTTGAGGGAGACCCAGTACTTC. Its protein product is CASSSSRLRETQYF.

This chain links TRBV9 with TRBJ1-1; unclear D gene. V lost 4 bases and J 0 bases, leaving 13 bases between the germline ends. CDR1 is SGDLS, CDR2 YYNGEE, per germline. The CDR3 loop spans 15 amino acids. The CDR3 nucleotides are TGTGCCAGCAGCTCCCGTGGCGGGGTGAACACTGAAGCTTTCTTT. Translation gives CASSSRGGVNTEAFF.

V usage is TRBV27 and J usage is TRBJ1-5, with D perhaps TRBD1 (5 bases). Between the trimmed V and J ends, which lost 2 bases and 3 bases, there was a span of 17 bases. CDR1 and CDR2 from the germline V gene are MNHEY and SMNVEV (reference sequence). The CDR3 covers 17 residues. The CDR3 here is CASSLGAGRVNNQPQHF. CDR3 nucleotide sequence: TGTGCCAGCAGTTTAGGGGCAGGGAGGGTTAACAATCAGCCCCAGCATTTT.